Below are 25 T cell receptor beta chains sequenced from a single sample in a study of blood T cells in healthy people across ages. Through a sample-barcoded 5' primer and a J-beta primer mix, a second PCR was run for about 6 to 11 cycles. Each CDR3 protein gets one entry after TCRdb re-called the 5' RACE reads with MiXCR. The top ten clones hold approximately 14% of a sample with around 990,000 distinct CDR3 sequences, around two fifths of them seen once. The sequencing sample was made of blood. The receptors originated from a man aged 18 to 30 in good health.

This clonotype appeared a few times. The V and J genes are TRBV5-8 and TRBJ2-1; D might be TRBD1 or TRBD2, each matching 5 bases. Germline values: CDR1 SGHTS, CDR2 YDEGEE. Deletions cut 4 bases from V and 10 bases from J, with 18 bases between. CDR3 length: 14 residues. CDR3 in DNA: TGTGCCAGCAGCCCCGGGACCCCCCGGAGCGAGCAGTTCTTC. Its translation is CASSPGTPRSEQFF.

V and J are TRBV20-1 and TRBJ2-4; a weak D match, TRBD1 (8 bases). The end of the DNA aligns better with TRBJ2-7, so the J call may be wrong. The CDR3 is made up of 12 amino acids. Germline V gives CDR1 DFQATT, CDR2 SNEGSKA (reference sequence). CDR3 sequence reads: CSATGEGYEQYF. The CDR3 DNA sequence: TGCAGTGCGACAGGGGAGGGTTACGAGCAGTACTTC.

This clonotype came up a few times. The chain combines TRBV5-5 with TRBJ1-5, with unresolved D. Looked up from germline, CDR1 is SGHKS and CDR2 is YYEKEE (reference sequence). The CDR3 length is 13 residues. Trimming stripped 4 bases from V and 8 bases from J, with 13 bases between. The CDR3 here is CASSPDDRKPQHF. The CDR3 coding sequence is TGTGCCAGCAGCCCAGACGATCGGAAGCCCCAGCATTTT. The whole variable domain, remainder taken from reference TRBV5-5 and TRBJ1-5, is DAGVTQSPTHLIKTRGQQVTLRCSPISGHKSVSWYQQVLGQGPQFIFQYYEKEERGRGNFPDRFSARQFPNYSSELNVNALLLGDSALYLCASSPDDRKPQHFGDGTRLSIL.

This clonotype has a handful of counts. The J gene is TRBJ1-4, the V gene TRBV29-1; 9 bases map to TRBD1. V lost 4 bases to trimming and J lost 5 bases; unmatched junction nucleotides: 11. From germline, CDR1 is SQVTM and CDR2 ANQGSEA. This CDR3 comprises 16 residues. In DNA, the CDR3 is TGCAGCGTTGGAATGGGGGTAGGGACAGGGAATGAAAAACTGTTTTTT. It encodes CSVGMGVGTGNEKLFF.

This clonotype has a handful of counts. The CDR3 DNA follows: TGTGCCAGCAGCCAACCCGGGACGACCGGGGAGCTGTTTTTT. It is translated as CASSQPGTTGELFF. The V gene is TRBV4-2, the J gene TRBJ2-2; D possibly uses TRBD1 or TRBD2 (5 bases each). Germline V gene data show CDR1 as LGHNA and CDR2 as YNFKEQ. The CDR3 extends over 14 amino acids. Trimming took 2 bases from V and 5 from J, leaving 9 bases between them.

This clonotype was picked up a small number of times. The chain employs TRBV20-1 and TRBJ1-1; 7 bases agree with TRBD1. The V gene end was trimmed by 3 bases and the J gene end by 3 bases; junction bases not matched to a gene: 4. This CDR3 is built from 13 residues. From germline, CDR1 is DFQATT and CDR2 SNEGSKA (reference sequence). The CDR3 loop reads CSARRQGDTEAFF. CDR3 nucleotides: TGCAGTGCTAGGCGACAGGGCGACACTGAAGCTTTCTTT.

This clonotype was counted between two and nine times. V gene TRBV28 combines with J gene TRBJ2-3; TRBD1 might be the D (5 bases). CDR3 size: 14 residues. Trimming left V 5 bases short and J 6 bases short, with 15 bases between. Germline V lookup: CDR1 MDHEN, CDR2 SYDVKM. CDR3 DNA: TGTGCCAGCAGTCCGGACACCCCGTCCGATACGCAGTATTTT. Translated: CASSPDTPSDTQYF.

The CDR3 here is CASSFTGAGYNEQFF. The DNA for the CDR3 is TGCGCCAGCAGCTTCACAGGGGCTGGCTACAATGAGCAGTTCTTC. The chain has TRBV5-1 and TRBJ2-1; 7 positions match TRBD1. This CDR3 is built from 15 residues. With 2 bases clipped from V and 3 bases from J, the junction kept 5 bases outside the gene matches. Germline V gene sequence: CDR1 SGHRS, CDR2 YFSETQ.

This clonotype was counted only a few times. This rearrangement joins TRBV6-1 to TRBJ2-1; 10 bases line up with TRBD2. CDR1 is MNHNS and CDR2 is SASEGT in the germline V gene. The ends lost 0 bases at V and 1 base at J; junction bases unmatched: 18. The CDR3 consists of 22 residues. CDR3 nucleotides: TGTGCCAGCAGTGAAGCTGGTGTTCGGGGGCTAGCGGGGGCCCCGTCCTACAATGAGCAGTTCTTC. Its translation is CASSEAGVRGLAGAPSYNEQFF.

Only a few counts were recorded for this clonotype. J is TRBJ2-1 and V is TRBV6-5; D remains unclear. The V end lost 5 bases, the J end lost 4 bases, and 9 bases lay between the germline ends. The CDR3 runs 13 residues. Looked up from germline, CDR1 is MNHEY and CDR2 is SVGAGI. This CDR3 is CASSAIRYNEQFF. DNA of the CDR3: TGTGCCAGCAGTGCAATCAGGTACAATGAGCAGTTCTTC.

This clonotype has more than one count but fewer than ten. CDR3 residues: CASTPGLGYTF. The CDR3 DNA sequence: TGTGCCAGCACCCCCGGATTGGGCTACACCTTC. V and J are TRBV6-6 and TRBJ1-2; D not certain. Trimming cost V 7 bases and J 8 bases, with 11 bases left between them. This CDR3 spans 11 amino acids. Per germline, CDR1 MNHNY and CDR2 SVGAGI (reference sequence).

This clonotype was counted a few times. The rearrangement joins TRBV12-3 or TRBV12-4 to TRBJ1-2; TRBD1 aligns across 10 bases. CDR3 length equals 14 residues. V trimming: 3 bases; J trimming: 4 bases; junction bases outside the gene matches: 2. The CDR3 spells CASSFGTGVYGYTF. DNA of the CDR3: TGTGCCAGCAGTTTTGGGACAGGGGTCTATGGCTACACCTTC.

The J gene is TRBJ2-3, the V gene TRBV4-3; possible D gene TRBD2, 6 bases. Germline-derived CDR1 and CDR2 are LGHNA and YSLEER. This CDR3 has 16 amino acids. V was pared by 0 bases and J by 1 base, with 11 bases between. The CDR3 sequence is CASSQDRPGGTDTQYF. CDR3 DNA: TGCGCCAGCAGCCAAGATAGACCGGGGGGCACAGATACGCAGTATTTT.

The J gene is TRBJ2-3, the V gene TRBV4-2, with 7 positions matching TRBD2. The CDR3 spans 15 residues. Germline lookup yields CDR1 LGHNA and CDR2 YNFKEQ. J lost 3 bases, V lost 1 base, and 4 bases had no gene match. CDR3 in DNA: TGTGCCAGCAGCCAAGTTACGGGAGGAACAGATACGCAGTATTTT. This sequence encodes CASSQVTGGTDTQYF.

This sequence joins TRBV3-1 and TRBJ2-4, with a weak D call TRBD1 (5 bases). Judging by the DNA end, TRBJ2-7 fits better; the J call may be wrong. CDR1 and CDR2 from the germline V gene are LGHDT and YNNKEL (reference sequence). The CDR3 contains 16 residues. The CDR3 is CASSHPGSGKEDEQYF. CDR3 nucleotides: TGTGCCAGCAGCCACCCAGGGTCAGGGAAAGAGGACGAGCAGTACTTC.

This clonotype was detected a few times. J is TRBJ1-4 and V is TRBV5-6; D ambiguous. Germline values: CDR1 SGHDT, CDR2 YYEEEE. This CDR3 has 15 residues. The ends were cut back, 1 base at V and 4 bases at J, with 11 bases in the middle. CDR3: CASSLLPDGNEKLFF. The CDR3 bases are TGTGCCAGCAGCTTGTTGCCGGACGGTAATGAAAAACTGTTTTTT.

V and J are TRBV9 and TRBJ2-1, with 7 bases matching TRBD1. Per germline, CDR1 SGDLS and CDR2 YYNGEE. After removal of 3 bases from V and 5 bases from J, the junction contained 5 bases not matched to a gene. This CDR3 region has 14 residues. The CDR3 DNA follows: TGTGCCAGCAGCGCCGGGACAGACGACAATGAGCAGTTCTTC. Its protein product is CASSAGTDDNEQFF.

This chain uses TRBV6-2 or TRBV6-3 with TRBJ1-6; 9 positions match TRBD1. CDR1 and CDR2 (germline): MNHEY, SVGEGT. V lost 0 bases to trimming and J lost 6 bases; unmatched junction nucleotides: 6. The length of the CDR3 is 17 residues. DNA for the CDR3: TGTGCCAGCAGTTACTCGTCTTGGGACAGGGCTAATTCACCCCTCCACTTT. Translation: CASSYSSWDRANSPLHF.

This clonotype was seen a few times. V and J are TRBV3-1 and TRBJ1-2; 11 nucleotides align to TRBD1. The CDR3 is 16 residues long. The junction had 9 bases not matched to a gene; V was cut back by 5 bases and J by 4 bases. Germline lookup yields CDR1 LGHDT and CDR2 YNNKEL (reference sequence). The CDR3 here is CASSSSGTGGPYGYTF. Written as DNA, the CDR3 is TGTGCCAGCAGCTCCTCCGGGACAGGGGGTCCCTATGGCTACACCTTC.

V is TRBV5-4 and J is TRBJ2-6; D is unresolved. The CDR3 contains 19 residues. The germline V and J ends were trimmed by 0 bases and 2 bases, with 18 bases remaining between them. Per the germline V gene, CDR1 is SGHNT and CDR2 is YYREEE (reference sequence). For the CDR3, the DNA is TGTGCCAGCAGCTTGGAGTCTGGGGTAATAAAAACTGGGGCCAACGTCCTGACTTTC. Its protein is CASSLESGVIKTGANVLTF.

This clonotype was detected only a few times. The J gene is TRBJ1-2, the V gene TRBV28; D remains unclear. Germline-derived CDR1 and CDR2 are MDHEN and SYDVKM. Trimming took off 3 bases at V and 8 bases at J, with 10 bases between the two ends. The CDR3 spans 12 residues. DNA for the CDR3: TGTGCCAGCAGTTTGATCGGGGTGGGCTACACCTTC. It yields the protein CASSLIGVGYTF.

The chain combines TRBV9 with TRBJ1-4, with no clear D. Germline CDR1 and CDR2: SGDLS and YYNGEE. This CDR3 contains 14 residues. V was cut by 6 bases and J by 8 bases, with 17 bases left in between. CDR3 in DNA: TGTGCCAGCAACCCGGGAGGGCTTGGCGAAAAACTGTTTTTT. This sequence encodes CASNPGGLGEKLFF.

This sequence joins TRBV5-1 and TRBJ2-1; the D is unclear. The germline gives CDR1 SGHRS, CDR2 YFSETQ. The CDR3 loop spans 17 amino acids. With 0 bases removed from V and 0 bases from J, the gap between germline ends came to 13 bases. The CDR3 loop is CASSLVFTVSSYNEQFF. The CDR3 bases are TGCGCCAGCAGCTTGGTTTTTACAGTGAGCTCCTACAATGAGCAGTTCTTC. Combining the CDR3 with reference TRBV5-1 and TRBJ2-1 gives the whole variable domain KAGVTQTPRYLIKTRGQQVTLSCSPISGHRSVSWYQQTPGQGLQFLFEYFSETQRNKGNFPGRFSGRQFSNSRSEMNVSTLELGDSALYLCASSLVFTVSSYNEQFFGPGTRLTVL.

This chain joins TRBV7-9 and TRBJ1-1, with 7 positions matching TRBD1. The CDR3 contains 12 residues. V lost 6 bases, J lost 6 bases, and 4 bases stayed unmatched. Germline-derived CDR1 and CDR2 are SEHNR and FQNEAQ (reference sequence). The CDR3 sequence is CASRGTAPEAFF. The CDR3 DNA reads TGTGCCAGCAGAGGGACAGCTCCTGAAGCTTTCTTT.

This clonotype has a handful of counts. This chain's CDR3 is CASSGPGGGTDTQYF. The CDR3 bases are TGTGCCAGCAGTGGCCCCGGGGGCGGCACAGATACGCAGTATTTT. V usage is TRBV2 and J usage is TRBJ2-3, with D perhaps TRBD1 or TRBD2 (6 bases each). Germline V gene data show CDR1 as SNHLY and CDR2 as FYNNEI. V was pared by 4 bases and J by 1 base, with 12 bases between. The CDR3 is made up of 15 amino acids. Combining the CDR3 with reference TRBV2 and TRBJ2-3 gives the whole variable domain EPEVTQTPSHQVTQMGQEVILRCVPISNHLYFYWYRQILGQKVEFLVSFYNNEISEKSEIFDDQFSVERPDGSNFTLKIRSTKLEDSAMYFCASSGPGGGTDTQYFGPGTRLTVL.